This T cell receptor (beta chain) comes out of a study of blood T cell repertoires in COVID-19. Assay: immunoSEQ multiplex PCR; the TCRdb copy retains only in-frame clones and omits some. The table shows around 40,000 clones, with 80% to 90% occurring only once. The germline CDR1 and CDR2 sequences are GTSNPN and SVGIG (reference sequence). The CDR3 covers 13 residues. V was pared by 5 bases and J by 0 bases, with 8 bases between. The chain carries TRBV30 and TRBJ1-3, with D maybe TRBD1 (5 bases). What was sequenced was peripheral blood. The receptor was derived from a human donor in a cohort sampled during active COVID-19. The CDR3 DNA follows: TGTGCCTGGCGACAGAGCTCTGGAAACACCATATATTTT. Its translation: CAWRQSSGNTIYF.